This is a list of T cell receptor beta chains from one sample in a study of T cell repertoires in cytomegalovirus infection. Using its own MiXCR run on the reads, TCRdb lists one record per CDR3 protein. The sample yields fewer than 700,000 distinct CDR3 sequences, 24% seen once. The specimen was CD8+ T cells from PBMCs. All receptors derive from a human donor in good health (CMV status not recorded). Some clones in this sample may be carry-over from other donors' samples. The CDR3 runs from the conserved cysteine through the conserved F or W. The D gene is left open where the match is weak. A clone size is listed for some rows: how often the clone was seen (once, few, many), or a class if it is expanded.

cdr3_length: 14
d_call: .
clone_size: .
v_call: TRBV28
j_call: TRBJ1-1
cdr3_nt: TGTGCCAACAGTTTGGGAGGGATGAACACTGAAGCTTTCTTT
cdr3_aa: CANSLGGMNTEAFF

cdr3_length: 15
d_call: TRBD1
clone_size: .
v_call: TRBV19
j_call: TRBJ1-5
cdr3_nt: TGTGCCAGTAGTACCCAGGGGGTAAGCAATCAGCCCCAGCATTTT
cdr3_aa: CASSTQGVSNQPQHF

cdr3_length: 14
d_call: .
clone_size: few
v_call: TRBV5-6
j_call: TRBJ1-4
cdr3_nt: TGTGCCAGCAGCTCTGGGGGTTTTAATGAAAAACTGTTTTTT
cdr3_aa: CASSSGGFNEKLFF

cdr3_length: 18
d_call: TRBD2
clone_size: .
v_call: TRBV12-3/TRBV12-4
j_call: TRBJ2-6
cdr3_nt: TGTGCCAGCAGCCTTAGCGGGGGGGAATTCTCTGGGGCCAACGTCCTGACTTTC
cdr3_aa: CASSLSGGEFSGANVLTF

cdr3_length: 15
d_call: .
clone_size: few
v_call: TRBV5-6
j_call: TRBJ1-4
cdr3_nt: TGTGCCAGCAGCTTGGCCATGGTTGGCGGAGAAAAACTGTTTTTT
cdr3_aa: CASSLAMVGGEKLFF

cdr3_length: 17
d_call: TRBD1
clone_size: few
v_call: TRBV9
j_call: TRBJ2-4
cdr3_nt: TGTGCCAGCAGCCCCCGACAGGGTGGTCTCTCCAAAAACATTCAGTACTTC
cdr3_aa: CASSPRQGGLSKNIQYF

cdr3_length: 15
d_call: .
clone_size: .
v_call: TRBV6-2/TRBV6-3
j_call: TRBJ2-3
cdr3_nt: .
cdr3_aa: CASSTSGAATDTQYF

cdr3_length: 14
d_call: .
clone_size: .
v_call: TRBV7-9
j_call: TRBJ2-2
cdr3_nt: TGTGCCAGCAGCCCAATGATGAACACCGGGGAGCTGTTTTTT
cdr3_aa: CASSPMMNTGELFF

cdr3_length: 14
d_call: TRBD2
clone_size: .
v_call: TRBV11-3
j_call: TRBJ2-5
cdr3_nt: TGTGCCAGCAGCTCGGACTGGGAGGGCGAGACCCAGTACTTC
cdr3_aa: CASSSDWEGETQYF

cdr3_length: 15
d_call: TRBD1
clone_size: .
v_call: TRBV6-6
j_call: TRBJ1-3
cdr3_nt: TGTGCCAGCAGTTCCGGGACAGGGGAGAGAAACACCATATATTTT
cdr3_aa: CASSSGTGERNTIYF

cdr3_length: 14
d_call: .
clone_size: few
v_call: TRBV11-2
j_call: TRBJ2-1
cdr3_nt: TGTGCCAGCAGCTTAAACAGGGGGAGGGATGAGCAGTTCTTC
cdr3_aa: CASSLNRGRDEQFF

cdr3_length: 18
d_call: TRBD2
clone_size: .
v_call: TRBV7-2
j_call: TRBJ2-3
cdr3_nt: TGTGCCAGCAGCTCTCCTCCGGAGGGCGGGGGGGCCCAAGATACGCAGTATTTT
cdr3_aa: CASSSPPEGGGAQDTQYF

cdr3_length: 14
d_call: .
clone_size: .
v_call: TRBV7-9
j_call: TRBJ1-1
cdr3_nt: TGTGCCAGCAGCTCCGACTCAGGGGAAACTGAAGCTTTCTTT
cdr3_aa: CASSSDSGETEAFF